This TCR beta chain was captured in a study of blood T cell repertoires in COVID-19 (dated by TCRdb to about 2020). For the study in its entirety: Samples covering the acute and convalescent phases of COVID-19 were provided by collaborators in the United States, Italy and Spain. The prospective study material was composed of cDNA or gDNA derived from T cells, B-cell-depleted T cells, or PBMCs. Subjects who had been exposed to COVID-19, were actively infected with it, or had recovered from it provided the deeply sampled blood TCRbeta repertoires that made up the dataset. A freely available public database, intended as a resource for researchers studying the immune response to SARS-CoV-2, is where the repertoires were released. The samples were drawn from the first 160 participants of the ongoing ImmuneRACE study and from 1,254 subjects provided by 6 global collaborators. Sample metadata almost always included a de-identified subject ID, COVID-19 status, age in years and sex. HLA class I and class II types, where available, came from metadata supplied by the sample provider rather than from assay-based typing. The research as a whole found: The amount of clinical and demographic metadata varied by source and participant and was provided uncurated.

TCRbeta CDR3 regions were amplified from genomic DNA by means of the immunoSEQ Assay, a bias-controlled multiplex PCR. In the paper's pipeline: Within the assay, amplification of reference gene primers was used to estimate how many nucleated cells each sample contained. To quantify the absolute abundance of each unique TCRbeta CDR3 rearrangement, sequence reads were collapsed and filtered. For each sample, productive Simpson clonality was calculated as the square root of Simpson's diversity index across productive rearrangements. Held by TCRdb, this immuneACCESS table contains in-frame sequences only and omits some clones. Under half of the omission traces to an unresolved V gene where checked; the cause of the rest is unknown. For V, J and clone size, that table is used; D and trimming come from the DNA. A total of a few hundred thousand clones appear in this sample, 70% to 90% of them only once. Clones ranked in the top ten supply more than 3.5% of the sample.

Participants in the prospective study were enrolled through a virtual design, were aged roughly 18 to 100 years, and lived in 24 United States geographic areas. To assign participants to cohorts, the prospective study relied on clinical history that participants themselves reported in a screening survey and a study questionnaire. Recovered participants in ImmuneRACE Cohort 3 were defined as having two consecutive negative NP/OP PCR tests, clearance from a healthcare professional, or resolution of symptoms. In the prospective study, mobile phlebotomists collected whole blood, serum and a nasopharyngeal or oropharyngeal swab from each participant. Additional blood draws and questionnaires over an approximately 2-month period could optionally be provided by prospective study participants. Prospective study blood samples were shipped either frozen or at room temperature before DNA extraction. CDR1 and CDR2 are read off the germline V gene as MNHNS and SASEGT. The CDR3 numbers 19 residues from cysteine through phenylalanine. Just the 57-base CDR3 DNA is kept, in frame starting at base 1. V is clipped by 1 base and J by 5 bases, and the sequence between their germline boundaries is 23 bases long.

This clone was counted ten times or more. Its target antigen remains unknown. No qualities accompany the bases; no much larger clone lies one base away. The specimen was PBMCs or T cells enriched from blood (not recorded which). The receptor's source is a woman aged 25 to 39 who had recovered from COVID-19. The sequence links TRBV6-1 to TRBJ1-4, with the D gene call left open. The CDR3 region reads CASSEGSGRVRLKNEKLFF. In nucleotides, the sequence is TGTGCCAGCAGTGAAGGAAGTGGGAGGGTGAGGTTGAAGAATGAAAAACTGTTTTTT.